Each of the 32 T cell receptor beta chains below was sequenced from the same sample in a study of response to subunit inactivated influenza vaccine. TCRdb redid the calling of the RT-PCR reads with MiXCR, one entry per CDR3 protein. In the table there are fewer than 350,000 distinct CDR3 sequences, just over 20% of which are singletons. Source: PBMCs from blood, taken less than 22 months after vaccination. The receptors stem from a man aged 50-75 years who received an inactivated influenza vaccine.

Written as DNA, the CDR3 is TGTGCCAGCAGCCAAGAATATCGGGGCTTAAGCTCCTACGAGCAGTACTTC. Residues: CASSQEYRGLSSYEQYF. The V and J genes are TRBV4-2 and TRBJ2-7; D may correspond to TRBD1 or TRBD2 (5 bases each). CDR1 is LGHNA, CDR2 YNFKEQ, per germline. CDR3 length equals 17 residues. The V end was cut by 0 bases, the J end by 0 bases, with 15 bases between.

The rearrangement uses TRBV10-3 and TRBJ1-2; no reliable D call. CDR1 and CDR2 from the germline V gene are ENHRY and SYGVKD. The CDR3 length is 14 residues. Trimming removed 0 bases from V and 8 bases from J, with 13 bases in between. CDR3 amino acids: CAISESGGGRGYTF. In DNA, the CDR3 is TGTGCCATCAGTGAGTCTGGTGGAGGGAGAGGCTACACCTTC.

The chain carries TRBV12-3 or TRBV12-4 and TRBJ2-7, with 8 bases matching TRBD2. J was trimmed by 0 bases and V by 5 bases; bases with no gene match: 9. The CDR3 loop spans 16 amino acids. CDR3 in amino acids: CASSPPFGRASYEQYF. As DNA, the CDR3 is TGTGCCAGCAGTCCTCCGTTCGGGAGGGCCTCCTACGAGCAGTACTTC.

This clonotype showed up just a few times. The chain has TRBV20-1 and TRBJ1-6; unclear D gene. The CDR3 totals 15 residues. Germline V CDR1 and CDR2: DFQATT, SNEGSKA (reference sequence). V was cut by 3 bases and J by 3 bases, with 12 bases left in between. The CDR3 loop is CSASLTRDYNSPLHF. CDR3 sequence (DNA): TGCAGTGCTAGCCTCACCAGAGACTATAATTCACCCCTCCACTTT.

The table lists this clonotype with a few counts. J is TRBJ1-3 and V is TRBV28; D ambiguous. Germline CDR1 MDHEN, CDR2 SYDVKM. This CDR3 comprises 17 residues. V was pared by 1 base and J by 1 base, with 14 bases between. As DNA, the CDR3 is TGTGCCAGCAGTTTATTACTTGGACGCGGATCTGGAAACACCATATATTTT. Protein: CASSLLLGRGSGNTIYF.

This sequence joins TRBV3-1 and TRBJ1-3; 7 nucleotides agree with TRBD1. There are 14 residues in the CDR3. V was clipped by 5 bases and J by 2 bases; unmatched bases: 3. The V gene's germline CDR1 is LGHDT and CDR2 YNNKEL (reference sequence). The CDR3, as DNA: TGTGCCAGCAGCAGACAGGGCGCTGGAAACACCATATATTTT. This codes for CASSRQGAGNTIYF.

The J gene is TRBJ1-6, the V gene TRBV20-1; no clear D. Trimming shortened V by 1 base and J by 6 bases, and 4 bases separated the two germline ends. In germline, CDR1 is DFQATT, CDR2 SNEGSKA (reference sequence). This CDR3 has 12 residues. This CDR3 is CSARGVNSPLHF. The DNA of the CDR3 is TGCAGTGCTAGAGGAGTTAATTCACCCCTCCACTTT.

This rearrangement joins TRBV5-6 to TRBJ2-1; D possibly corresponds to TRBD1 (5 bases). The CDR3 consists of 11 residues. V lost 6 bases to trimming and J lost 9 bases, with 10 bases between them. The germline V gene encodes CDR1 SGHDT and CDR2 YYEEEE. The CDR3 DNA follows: TGTGCCAGCACCTCCAGGGTTGAGCAGTTCTTC. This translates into CASTSRVEQFF.

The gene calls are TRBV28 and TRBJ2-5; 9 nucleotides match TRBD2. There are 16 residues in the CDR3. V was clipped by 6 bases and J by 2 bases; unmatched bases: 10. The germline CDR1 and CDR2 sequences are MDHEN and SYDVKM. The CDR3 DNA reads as TGTGCCAGCAGGATTCGGAGCGGGAGGCAACAAGAGACCCAGTACTTC. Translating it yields CASRIRSGRQQETQYF.

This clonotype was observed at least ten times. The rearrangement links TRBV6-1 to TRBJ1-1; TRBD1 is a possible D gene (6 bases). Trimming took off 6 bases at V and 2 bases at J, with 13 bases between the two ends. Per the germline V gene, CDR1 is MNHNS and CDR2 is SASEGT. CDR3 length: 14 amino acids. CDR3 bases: TGTGCCAGCAGAGACTGGGGACAAAACACTGAAGCTTTCTTT. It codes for CASRDWGQNTEAFF.

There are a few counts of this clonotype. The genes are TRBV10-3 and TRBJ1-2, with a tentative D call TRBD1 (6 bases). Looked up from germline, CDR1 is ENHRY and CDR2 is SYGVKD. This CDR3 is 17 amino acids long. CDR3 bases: TGTGCGGCGCGAGGGGGGAATAAGAAGGGGGAAAACTATGGCTACACCTTC. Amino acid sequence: CAARGGNKKGENYGYTF.

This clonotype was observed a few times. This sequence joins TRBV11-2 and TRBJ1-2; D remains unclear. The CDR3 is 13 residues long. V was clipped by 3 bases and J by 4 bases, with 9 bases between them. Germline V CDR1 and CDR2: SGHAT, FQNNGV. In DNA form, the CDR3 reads TGTGCCAGCAGCTTTAGCGAGTTCTATGGCTACACCTTC. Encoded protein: CASSFSEFYGYTF.

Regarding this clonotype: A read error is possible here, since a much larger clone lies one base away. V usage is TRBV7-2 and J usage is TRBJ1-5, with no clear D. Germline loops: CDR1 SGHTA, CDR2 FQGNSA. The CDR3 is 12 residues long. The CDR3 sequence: CASSLRDQAQHF. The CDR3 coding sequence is TGTGCCAGCAGCTTACGCGATCAGGCCCAGCATTTT.

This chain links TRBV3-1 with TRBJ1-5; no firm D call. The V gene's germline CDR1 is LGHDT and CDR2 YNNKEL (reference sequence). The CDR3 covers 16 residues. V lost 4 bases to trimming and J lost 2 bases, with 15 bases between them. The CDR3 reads CASSPTGWNGNQPQHF. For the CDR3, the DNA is TGTGCCAGCAGCCCGACGGGATGGAATGGCAATCAGCCCCAGCATTTT.

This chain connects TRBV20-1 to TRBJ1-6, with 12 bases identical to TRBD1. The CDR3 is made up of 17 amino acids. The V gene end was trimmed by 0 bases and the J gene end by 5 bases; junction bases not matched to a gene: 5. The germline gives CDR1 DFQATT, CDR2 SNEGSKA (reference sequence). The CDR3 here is CSARDRDRGPNNSPLHF. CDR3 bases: TGCAGTGCTAGAGATCGGGACAGGGGGCCTAATAATTCACCCCTCCACTTT.

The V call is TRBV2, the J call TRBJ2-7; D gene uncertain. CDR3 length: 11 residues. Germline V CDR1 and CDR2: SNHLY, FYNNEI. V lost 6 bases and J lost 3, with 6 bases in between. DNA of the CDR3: TGTGCCAGCAGCCGATACTACGAGCAGTACTTC. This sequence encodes CASSRYYEQYF.

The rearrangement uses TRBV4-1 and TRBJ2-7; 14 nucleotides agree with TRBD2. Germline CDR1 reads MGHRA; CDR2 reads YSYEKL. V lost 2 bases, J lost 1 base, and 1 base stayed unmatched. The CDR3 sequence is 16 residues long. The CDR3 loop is CASSQWTSGGSYEQYF. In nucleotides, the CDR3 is TGCGCCAGCAGCCAATGGACTAGCGGGGGGTCCTACGAGCAGTACTTC.

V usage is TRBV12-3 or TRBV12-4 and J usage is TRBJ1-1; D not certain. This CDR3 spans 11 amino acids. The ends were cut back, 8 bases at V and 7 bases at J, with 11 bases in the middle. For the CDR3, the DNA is TGTGCCAGCGGGCGAGCCGTTGAAGCTTTCTTT. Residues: CASGRAVEAFF.

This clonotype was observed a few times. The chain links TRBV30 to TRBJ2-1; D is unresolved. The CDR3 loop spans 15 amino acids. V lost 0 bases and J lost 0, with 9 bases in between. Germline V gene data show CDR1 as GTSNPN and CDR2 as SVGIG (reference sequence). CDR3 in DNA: TGTGCCTGGAGTGTACGGCAAGTCTCCTACAATGAGCAGTTCTTC. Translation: CAWSVRQVSYNEQFF.

CDR3 sequence: CASSSRTASGGYTF. CDR3 bases: TGTGCCAGCAGCTCGAGGACAGCATCGGGTGGCTACACCTTC. The chain is built from TRBV7-6 and TRBJ1-2, with D possibly being TRBD1 (6 bases). V lost 4 bases, J lost 7 bases, and 16 bases lay in between. The CDR3 totals 14 residues. The germline V gene has CDR1 SGHVS and CDR2 FNYEAQ.

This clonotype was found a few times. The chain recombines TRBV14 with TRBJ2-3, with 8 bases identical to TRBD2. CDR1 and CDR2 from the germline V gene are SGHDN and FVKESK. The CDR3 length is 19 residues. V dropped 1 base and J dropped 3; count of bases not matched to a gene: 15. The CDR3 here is CASSQVVGYGAGDTDTQYF. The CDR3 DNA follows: TGTGCCAGCAGCCAAGTGGTGGGTTACGGAGCGGGAGATACAGATACGCAGTATTTT.

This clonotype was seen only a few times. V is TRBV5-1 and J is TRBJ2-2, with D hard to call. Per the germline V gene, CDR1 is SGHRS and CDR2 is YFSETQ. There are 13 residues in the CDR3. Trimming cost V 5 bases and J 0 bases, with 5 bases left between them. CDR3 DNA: TGCGCCAGCAGAGAATCGAACACCGGGGAGCTGTTTTTT. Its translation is CASRESNTGELFF.

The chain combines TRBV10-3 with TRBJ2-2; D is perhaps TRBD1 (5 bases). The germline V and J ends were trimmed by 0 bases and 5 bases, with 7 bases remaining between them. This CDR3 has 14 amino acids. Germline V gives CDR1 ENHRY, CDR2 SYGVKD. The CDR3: CAISESTVTGELFF. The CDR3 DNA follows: TGTGCCATCAGTGAGTCGACAGTTACCGGGGAGCTGTTTTTT.

The CDR3 sequence: CSARVSREPTGELFF. Written as DNA, the CDR3 is TGCAGTGCTAGGGTTTCACGGGAACCCACCGGGGAGCTGTTTTTT. The chain joins TRBV20-1 to TRBJ2-2; possible D gene TRBD2, 5 bases. Germline V gene sequence: CDR1 DFQATT, CDR2 SNEGSKA (reference sequence). V lost 3 bases and J 4 bases, leaving 15 bases between the germline ends. This CDR3 spans 15 amino acids.

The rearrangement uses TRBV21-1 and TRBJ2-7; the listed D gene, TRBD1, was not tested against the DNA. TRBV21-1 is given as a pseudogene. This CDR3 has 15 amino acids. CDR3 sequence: CASTKIGQGTHEQYF. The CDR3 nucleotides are TGTGCCAGCACTAAAATAGGACAGGGTACCCACGAGCAGTACTTC.

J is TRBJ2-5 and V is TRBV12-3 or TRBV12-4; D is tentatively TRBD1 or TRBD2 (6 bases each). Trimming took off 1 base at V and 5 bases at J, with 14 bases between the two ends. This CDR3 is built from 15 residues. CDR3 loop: CASSLVARGGETQYF. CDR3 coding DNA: TGTGCCAGCAGTTTAGTCGCCAGGGGAGGCGAGACCCAGTACTTC.

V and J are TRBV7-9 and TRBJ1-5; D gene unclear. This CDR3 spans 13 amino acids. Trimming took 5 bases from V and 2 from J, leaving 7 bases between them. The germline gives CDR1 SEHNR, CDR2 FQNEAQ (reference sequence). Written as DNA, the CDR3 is TGTGCCAGCAGCATTGACGGCAATCAGCCCCAGCATTTT. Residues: CASSIDGNQPQHF.

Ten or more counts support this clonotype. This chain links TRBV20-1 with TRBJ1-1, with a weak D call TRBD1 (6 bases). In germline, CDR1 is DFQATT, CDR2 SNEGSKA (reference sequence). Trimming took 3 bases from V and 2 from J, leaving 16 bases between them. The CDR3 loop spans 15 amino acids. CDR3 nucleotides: TGCAGTGCTAGTAAATGGGGACACTCAAACACTGAAGCTTTCTTT. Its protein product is CSASKWGHSNTEAFF.

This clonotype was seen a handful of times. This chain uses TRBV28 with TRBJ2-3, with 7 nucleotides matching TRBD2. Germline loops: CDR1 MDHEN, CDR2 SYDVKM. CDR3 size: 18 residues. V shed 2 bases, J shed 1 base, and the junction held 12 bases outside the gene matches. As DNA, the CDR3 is TGTGCCAGCAGTTTAAAGCTTTTCGGCGGGGGACGCACAGATACGCAGTATTTT. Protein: CASSLKLFGGGRTDTQYF.

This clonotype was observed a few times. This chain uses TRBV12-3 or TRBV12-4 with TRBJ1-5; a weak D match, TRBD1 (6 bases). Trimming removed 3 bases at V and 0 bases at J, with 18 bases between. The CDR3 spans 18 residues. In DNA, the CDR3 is TGTGCCAGCAGTTTCACTTGGGGGACAACATATAGCAATCAGCCCCAGCATTTT. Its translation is CASSFTWGTTYSNQPQHF.

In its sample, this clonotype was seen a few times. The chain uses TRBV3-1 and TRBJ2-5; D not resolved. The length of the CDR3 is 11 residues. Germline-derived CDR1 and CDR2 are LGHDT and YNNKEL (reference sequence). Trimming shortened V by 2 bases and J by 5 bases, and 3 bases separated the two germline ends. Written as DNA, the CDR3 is TGTGCCAGCAGCCAATTTGAGACCCAGTACTTC. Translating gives CASSQFETQYF.

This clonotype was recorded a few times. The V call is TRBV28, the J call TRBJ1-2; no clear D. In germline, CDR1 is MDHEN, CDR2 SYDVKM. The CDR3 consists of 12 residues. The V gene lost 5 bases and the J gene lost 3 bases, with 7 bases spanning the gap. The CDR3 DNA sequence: TGTGCCAGCAGTCGGGCGGACTATGGCTACACCTTC. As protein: CASSRADYGYTF.